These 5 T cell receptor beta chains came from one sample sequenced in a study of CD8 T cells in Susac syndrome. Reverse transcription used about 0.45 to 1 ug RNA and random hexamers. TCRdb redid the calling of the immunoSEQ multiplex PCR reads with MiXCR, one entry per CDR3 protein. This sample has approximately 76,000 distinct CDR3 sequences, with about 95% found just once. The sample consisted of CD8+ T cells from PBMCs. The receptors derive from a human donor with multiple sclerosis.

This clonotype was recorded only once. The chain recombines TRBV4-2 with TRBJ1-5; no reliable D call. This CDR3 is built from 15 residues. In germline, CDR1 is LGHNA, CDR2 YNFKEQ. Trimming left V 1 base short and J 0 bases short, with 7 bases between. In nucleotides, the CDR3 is TGTGCCAGCAGCCAAGTCCTTAGTAGCAATCAGCCCCAGCATTTT. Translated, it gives CASSQVLSSNQPQHF.

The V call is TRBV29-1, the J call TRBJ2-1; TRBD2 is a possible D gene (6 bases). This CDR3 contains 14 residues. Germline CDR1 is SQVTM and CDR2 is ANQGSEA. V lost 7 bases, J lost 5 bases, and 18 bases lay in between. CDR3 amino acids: CSALPGRDDNEQFF. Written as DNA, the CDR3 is TGCAGCGCCCTCCCGGGGCGGGACGACAATGAGCAGTTCTTC.

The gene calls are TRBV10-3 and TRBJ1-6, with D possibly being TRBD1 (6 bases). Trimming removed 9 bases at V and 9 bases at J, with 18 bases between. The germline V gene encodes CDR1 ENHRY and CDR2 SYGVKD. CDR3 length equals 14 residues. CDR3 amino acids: CAIGGAQGGSPLHF. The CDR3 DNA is TGTGCCATTGGCGGGGCCCAAGGGGGTTCACCCCTCCACTTT.

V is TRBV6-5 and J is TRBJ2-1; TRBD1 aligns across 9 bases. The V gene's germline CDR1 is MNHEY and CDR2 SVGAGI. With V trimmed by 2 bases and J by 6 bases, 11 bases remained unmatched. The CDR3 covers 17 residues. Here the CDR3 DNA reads TGTGCCAGCAGTTACCCCCCGGGACAGGGTGTCCCCAATGAGCAGTTCTTC. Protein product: CASSYPPGQGVPNEQFF.

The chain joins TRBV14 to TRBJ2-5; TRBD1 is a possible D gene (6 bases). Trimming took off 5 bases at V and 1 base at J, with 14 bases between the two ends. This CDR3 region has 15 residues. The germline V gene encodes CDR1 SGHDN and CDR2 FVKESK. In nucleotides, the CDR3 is TGTGCCAGCAGCAGAGGCCCGGACAGCCAAGAGACCCAGTACTTC. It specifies CASSRGPDSQETQYF. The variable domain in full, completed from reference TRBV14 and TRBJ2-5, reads EAGVTQFPSHSVIEKGQTVTLRCDPISGHDNLYWYRRVMGKEIKFLLHFVKESKQDESGMPNNRFLAERTGGTYSTLKVQPAELEDSGVYFCASSRGPDSQETQYFGPGTRLLVL.